The next 10 T cell receptor beta chains were all read from a single sample in a study of Tregs in tolerant kidney transplant recipients. Here immunoSEQ multiplex PCR was the method, and the copy in TCRdb shows in-frame clones only, minus some. The data hold over 50,000 clones, with approximately 85% observed a single time. Sequences were derived from Tregs from blood, sampled before the transplant. These receptors were taken from a human donor who received a combined kidney and bone marrow transplant.

The chain combines TRBV6-4 with TRBJ2-3; D possibly corresponds to TRBD2 (6 bases). Trimming removed 5 bases from V and 5 bases from J, with 14 bases in between. Germline-derived CDR1 and CDR2 are MRHNA and SNTAGT. This CDR3 has 14 amino acids. The CDR3 DNA reads as TGTGCCAGCAGTCTTAGCGGAGCGGGAGATACGCAGTATTTT. It yields the protein CASSLSGAGDTQYF.

The V call is TRBV7-7, the J call TRBJ2-2; D possibly corresponds to TRBD2 (5 bases). The CDR3 spans 15 residues. Trimming shortened V by 6 bases and J by 6 bases, and 17 bases separated the two germline ends. Germline CDR1 is SSHAT and CDR2 is FNYEAQ (reference sequence). In nucleotides, the CDR3 is TGTGCCAGCAGAAGAGCGGCCGGAGATCCCGGGGAGCTGTTTTTT. Translating it yields CASRRAAGDPGELFF.

The chain links TRBV10-1 to TRBJ2-3; no clear D gene. In germline, CDR1 is WNHNN, CDR2 SYGVQD (reference sequence). The CDR3 is 12 amino acids. V was shortened by 3 bases and J by 4 bases, with 5 bases between the two germline ends. DNA of the CDR3: TGCGCCAGCAGTGATTCGGCAGATACGCAGTATTTT. It encodes CASSDSADTQYF.

The V gene is TRBV9, the J gene TRBJ2-7; 11 bases align to TRBD1. The trim removed 4 bases at V and 6 bases at J, leaving 15 bases unmatched. Germline V gene lookup returns CDR1 SGDLS and CDR2 YYNGEE. This CDR3 spans 17 amino acids. The CDR3 here is CASSTPPGTGGAGEQYF. As DNA, the CDR3 is TGTGCCAGCAGCACTCCGCCCGGGACAGGGGGTGCGGGCGAGCAGTACTTC.

The chain has TRBV10-3 and TRBJ2-7; perhaps TRBD2 as D (7 bases). V gave up 4 bases and J gave up 2 bases, with 15 bases separating them. CDR1 is ENHRY and CDR2 is SYGVKD in the germline V gene. There are 15 residues in the CDR3. The CDR3, as DNA: TGTGCCATCAGTGCAGCGCGGGGGCAGCCCTACGAGCAGTACTTC. This sequence encodes CAISAARGQPYEQYF.

This chain connects TRBV7-2 to TRBJ1-2; possible D gene TRBD1, 5 bases. With 2 bases removed from V and 0 bases from J, the gap between germline ends came to 13 bases. Germline assignment: CDR1 SGHTA and CDR2 FQGNSA. The length of the CDR3 is 16 residues. The CDR3, as DNA: TGTGCCAGCAGCTTAAGGCAGGGAATAGCTAACTATGGCTACACCTTC. It specifies CASSLRQGIANYGYTF. Full variable domain (remainder filled in from reference TRBV7-2 and TRBJ1-2): GAGVSQSPSNKVTEKGKDVELRCDPISGHTALYWYRQSLGQGLEFLIYFQGNSAPDKSGLPSDRFSAERTGGSVSTLTIQRTQQEDSAVYLCASSLRQGIANYGYTFGSGTRLTVV.

There are a few counts of this clone. The chain employs TRBV9 and TRBJ1-6; possibly TRBD1 for D (6 bases). Germline CDR1 SGDLS, CDR2 YYNGEE. V dropped 1 base and J dropped 5 bases, with 7 bases sitting between them. The CDR3 has 14 residues. The CDR3 coding sequence is TGTGCCAGCAGCGTATACAGGGATAATTCACCCCTCCACTTT. Translated: CASSVYRDNSPLHF.

The chain employs TRBV4-2 and TRBJ1-4; D unclear. This CDR3 is built from 15 residues. V lost 1 base, J lost 6 bases, and 12 bases lay in between. CDR1 LGHNA and CDR2 YNFKEQ come from the germline V gene. The CDR3 loop reads CASSQVESTDEKLFF. For the CDR3, the DNA is TGTGCCAGCAGCCAAGTTGAGAGTACTGATGAAAAACTGTTTTTT.

The genes are TRBV5-1 and TRBJ1-2; TRBD1 aligns across 7 bases. The CDR3 contains 17 residues. With 4 bases clipped from V and 0 bases from J, the junction kept 12 bases outside the gene matches. In germline, CDR1 is SGHRS, CDR2 YFSETQ. The CDR3 spells CASSEAERDRSNYGYTF. The CDR3 DNA is TGCGCCAGCAGCGAGGCCGAAAGGGACAGATCTAACTATGGCTACACCTTC.

This sequence joins TRBV19 and TRBJ2-7, with D perhaps TRBD1 (5 bases). There are 14 residues in the CDR3. Germline CDR1 LNHDA, CDR2 SQIVND (reference sequence). Trimming took 4 bases from V and 1 from J, leaving 11 bases between them. CDR3 in DNA: TGTGCCAGTAGTACGAACCAGGGTTCCTACGAGCAGTACTTC. Protein sequence: CASSTNQGSYEQYF.